Listed below are T cell receptor beta chains from one sample, sequenced in a study of blood T cell repertoires in COVID-19. The data were produced by immunoSEQ multiplex PCR, yet TCRdb's version contains in-frame clones alone and is incomplete. This table has around 81,000 clones, 85% to 90% appearing once. Input material: peripheral blood. Receptors originate from a woman aged 80 or over with acute or convalescent COVID-19. Both conserved end residues are part of each CDR3. Each record gives: clone size, V gene, J gene, D gene, CDR3 DNA, CDR3 protein. D genes are given only for firm matches. Size values are once, few and many counts, or a class for expanded clones, and some rows have none.

>once|TRBV11-2|TRBJ2-3|TRBD1
TGTGCCAGCAGCCCGACAGGGGGCTTTCGCACAGATACGCAGTATTTT
CASSPTGGFRTDTQYF
>NA|TRBV7-7|TRBJ2-5|NA
TGTGCTAGCAGCCCCGGGACTCAGACGGAGACCCAGTACTTC
CASSPGTQTETQYF
>NA|TRBV11-2|TRBJ2-3|TRBD2
TGTGCCAGCAGTTCCAGCGGGAGCCCAGATACGCAGTATTTT
CASSSSGSPDTQYF
>NA|TRBV5-1|TRBJ2-7|TRBD1
TGCGCCAGCAGCTCGGGACAGGGGTCGAGGGAGCAGTACTTC
CASSSGQGSREQYF
>NA|TRBV2|TRBJ1-2|NA
TGTGCCAGCAGTTTCTCGACAGACGCTAACTATGGCTACACCTTC
CASSFSTDANYGYTF
>once|TRBV19|TRBJ1-1|NA
TGTGCCAGTAGTGTGACAGGTTCGAACACTGAAGCTTTCTTT
CASSVTGSNTEAFF
>NA|TRBV11-2|TRBJ1-1|NA
TGTGCCAGCAGCTTAGTTGCAGGGGCGACCTTCGAAGCTTTCTTT
CASSLVAGATFEAFF
>NA|TRBV3-1/TRBV3-2|TRBJ2-3|NA
TGTGCCAGCAGCCTCAGGGCCTGGCAGAAGCCAGATACGCAGTATTTT
CASSLRAWQKPDTQYF
>NA|TRBV2|TRBJ2-7|NA
TGTGCCAGCATGAGGGATCTCTACGAGCAGTACTTC
CASMRDLYEQYF
>NA|TRBV13|TRBJ1-1|TRBD1
TGTGCCAGCAACCCAAATACCAACAGGGGGCTTCGGGAAGCTGAAGCTTTCTTT
CASNPNTNRGLREAEAFF
>NA|TRBV2|TRBJ2-7|TRBD2
TGTGCCATCATACTAGCGGGGGCCTACGAGCAGTACTTC
CAIILAGAYEQYF
>NA|TRBV7-7|TRBJ2-5|TRBD2
TGTGCTAGCAGCTTACAAGCGGGGGCAGGGACCCAGTACTTC
CASSLQAGAGTQYF
>few|TRBV7-2|TRBJ2-7|TRBD1
TGTGCCAGCAGCTCCGACAGGGGCAGGTCCTACGAGCAGTACTTC
CASSSDRGRSYEQYF
>once|TRBV20-1|TRBJ1-2|NA
TGCAGTGCTAGTAACGGGGGGGGAGGCTACACCTTC
CSASNGGGGYTF
>NA|TRBV7-2|TRBJ2-7|NA
TGTGCCAGCAGCTTAGGGCTCAACGAGCAGTACTTC
CASSLGLNEQYF
>NA|TRBV5-1|TRBJ1-1|NA
TGCGCCAGCAGCCCGGATAGGGGGGGAGCTCAGCTCACTGAAGCTTTCTTT
CASSPDRGGAQLTEAFF
>once|TRBV3-1/TRBV3-2|TRBJ2-4|NA
TGTGCCAGCAGCCCAAGGGGCCCCAAAAACATTCAGTACTTC
CASSPRGPKNIQYF
>NA|TRBV27|TRBJ1-2|NA
TGTGCCAGCAGGGTGGACAGCTGGGGTAACTATGGCTACACCTTC
CASRVDSWGNYGYTF
>few|TRBV2|TRBJ1-4|NA
TGTGCCAGCAGTGCGAGAAGAGGGGGTAATCAAGAAAAACTGTTTTTT
CASSARRGGNQEKLFF
>NA|TRBV27|TRBJ1-2|TRBD1
TGTGCCAGCAGTTTATCGACAGGGCCCTACTATGGCTACACCTTC
CASSLSTGPYYGYTF
>NA|TRBV7-2|TRBJ2-5|TRBD2
TGTGCCAGCAGCCCCGGCGGGGGGCAAGAGACCCAGTACTTC
CASSPGGGQETQYF
>NA|TRBV27|TRBJ2-7|NA
TGTGCCAGCAGTTTGGGAGCAACCCCTTACGAGCAGTACTTC
CASSLGATPYEQYF
>once|TRBV6-2/TRBV6-3|TRBJ1-2|TRBD1
TGTGCCAGCAGTTACTTCCGACAGGGTCTGTGGGATGGCTACACCTTC
CASSYFRQGLWDGYTF
>NA|TRBV7-9|TRBJ1-5|TRBD1
TGTGCCAGCAGCTTAGGGGGACAGTCAAAAGCCCAGCATTTT
CASSLGGQSKAQHF
>NA|TRBV5-1|TRBJ1-5|NA
TGCGCCAGCAGCAGAGGGGGATTGGAGGGCAATCAGCCCCAGCATTTT
CASSRGGLEGNQPQHF
>NA|TRBV7-9|TRBJ2-1|TRBD2
TGTGCCAGCAGAGATTTAGCGGGAGGGTCAGGCAATGAGCAGTTCTTC
CASRDLAGGSGNEQFF
>once|TRBV4-1|TRBJ1-6|NA
TGCGCCAGCAGCCAAGATGAAGCCAACCCTGTTTTCCCCCTCCACTTT
CASSQDEANPVFPLHF
>NA|TRBV4-2|TRBJ2-3|TRBD2
TGTGCCAGCAGCCAAGTCATAGGCGGGGGGGAGGCAGATACGCAGTATTTT
CASSQVIGGGEADTQYF
>NA|TRBV28|TRBJ2-1|TRBD2
TGTGCCATCTTGAGCGGGGGAACCTACAATGAGCAGTTCTTC
CAILSGGTYNEQFF
>NA|TRBV27|TRBJ2-1|TRBD2
TGTGCCAGCAGTCCGACTAGCGGGGGCCCCTTTGGCTACAATGAGCAGTTCTTC
CASSPTSGGPFGYNEQFF
>NA|TRBV19|TRBJ2-2|TRBD2
TGTGCCAGTAGTATTGGGACTAGCGGGACGAACACCGGGGAGCTGTTTTTT
CASSIGTSGTNTGELFF
>NA|TRBV4-3|TRBJ1-2|TRBD1
TGCGCCAGCAGCAGGGACAGTCAGCAGTTCTCCTATGGCTACACCTTC
CASSRDSQQFSYGYTF
>NA|TRBV10-3|TRBJ2-3|NA
TGTGCCATCAGAGGGGCGCCTAGCACAGATACGCAGTATTTT
CAIRGAPSTDTQYF
>NA|TRBV7-8|TRBJ1-2|TRBD1
TGTGCCAGCAGCCTCGAGGCCGGACAGGGATGGGATGGCTACACCTTC
CASSLEAGQGWDGYTF
>NA|TRBV5-1|TRBJ2-7|TRBD1
TGCGCCAGCAGCTTGTTCGCCGGGACAGGCTACGAGCAGTACTTC
CASSLFAGTGYEQYF
>NA|TRBV3-1/TRBV3-2|TRBJ2-3|TRBD1
TGTGCCAGCAGCCCGGGACAGAGGGCCCACACAGATACGCAGTATTTT
CASSPGQRAHTDTQYF
>NA|TRBV2|TRBJ2-5|NA
TGTGCCAGCAGTCGAGGAGGGCAAGAGACCCAGTACTTC
CASSRGGQETQYF
>NA|TRBV27|TRBJ2-3|TRBD2
TGTGCCAGCAGTTTAGGGACTAGCTGGGCAGATACGCAGTATTTT
CASSLGTSWADTQYF
>once|TRBV19|TRBJ2-6|NA
TGTGCCAGTTCAAAAGGGGAAGGCGGGGCCAACGTCCTGACTTTC
CASSKGEGGANVLTF
>NA|TRBV19|TRBJ2-1|TRBD1
TGTGCCAGTAGTATAAGGGGACAGGGGGCACGGAATGAGCAGTTCTTC
CASSIRGQGARNEQFF
>NA|TRBV25-1|TRBJ1-6|NA
TGTGCCAGCAGTGAGAGCTCCTATAATTCACCCCTCCACTTT
CASSESSYNSPLHF